The 19 T cell receptor beta chains listed next were all sequenced from one sample in a study of cytomegalovirus exposure and HLA in healthy donors. The study ran its PCR with 60 Vbeta and 13 Jbeta primers. TCRdb's copy holds only in-frame clones and misses some; the assay was immunoSEQ multiplex PCR. Seen here are just under 150,000 clones, 80% to 85% observed once, and the top ten hold less than 3.5%. Sequencing was carried out using PBMCs. These receptors were taken from a woman in her twenties or thirties in good health and CMV-seronegative.

This chain links TRBV6-1 with TRBJ1-5; 7 bases are a match to TRBD1. The trim removed 6 bases at V and 4 bases at J, leaving 3 bases unmatched. The CDR3 has 13 residues. Germline CDR1 is MNHNS and CDR2 is SASEGT. The CDR3 DNA is TGTGCCAGCAGGGGGGACAGTAATCAGCCCCAGCATTTT. It specifies CASRGDSNQPQHF.

V gene TRBV28 combines with J gene TRBJ1-5; the match to TRBD1 covers 7 bases. Germline CDR1 MDHEN, CDR2 SYDVKM. This CDR3 has 13 residues. The trim removed 6 bases at V and 9 bases at J, leaving 8 bases unmatched. Here the CDR3 reads CASRRQGRGPQHF. The CDR3 region has the DNA TGTGCCAGCAGACGACAGGGAAGGGGGCCCCAGCATTTT.

This clone was recorded once. The chain carries TRBV2 and TRBJ2-1; D is unclear. Germline CDR1 is SNHLY and CDR2 is FYNNEI. The CDR3 totals 11 residues. V lost 2 bases, J lost 7 bases, and 3 bases lay in between. The CDR3 spells CASSELNEQFF. The CDR3, as DNA: TGTGCCAGCAGTGAACTGAATGAGCAGTTCTTC.

V usage is TRBV6-1 and J usage is TRBJ2-3; no reliable D call. The V gene lost 4 bases and the J gene lost 0 bases, with 8 bases spanning the gap. The germline gives CDR1 MNHNS, CDR2 SASEGT. The CDR3 has 14 amino acids. The CDR3 spells CASSVRVSTDTQYF. The CDR3 DNA reads TGTGCCAGCAGTGTACGGGTTAGCACAGATACGCAGTATTTT.

In this sample, this clone turned up a few times. This rearrangement joins TRBV6-1 to TRBJ2-2, with unresolved D. Germline lookup yields CDR1 MNHNS and CDR2 SASEGT. V was pared by 2 bases and J by 5 bases, with 9 bases between. The CDR3 runs 14 residues. Here the CDR3 reads CASSETPQTGELFF. Written as DNA, the CDR3 is TGTGCCAGCAGTGAAACCCCCCAGACCGGGGAGCTGTTTTTT.

V and J are TRBV19 and TRBJ1-1; D is uncertain. Germline CDR1 is LNHDA and CDR2 is SQIVND (reference sequence). The CDR3 has 14 amino acids. Trimming took 1 base from V and 1 from J, leaving 7 bases between them. The CDR3 sequence: CASSIGGGNTEAFF. The DNA for the CDR3 is TGTGCCAGTAGTATAGGAGGTGGGAACACTGAAGCTTTCTTT.

The table lists this clone with a few counts. The chain employs TRBV30 and TRBJ1-1; the match to TRBD1 covers 8 bases. Trimming cost V 5 bases and J 5 bases; bases outside gene matches: 7. Germline-derived CDR1 and CDR2 are GTSNPN and SVGIG (reference sequence). This CDR3 is built from 13 residues. CDR3 protein: CAWGQGFRTEAFF. The CDR3 DNA sequence: TGTGCCTGGGGACAGGGCTTTAGGACTGAAGCTTTCTTT.

This chain links TRBV21-1 with TRBJ1-2; no check of the table's D call, TRBD1, against the DNA was made. TRBV21-1 is a recognized pseudogene. The length of the CDR3 is 19 residues. The CDR3 bases are TGTGCCAGCAGCAACATAGGGACAGGGAGGAGGGGAGCTAACTATGGCTACACCTTC. It specifies CASSNIGTGRRGANYGYTF.

This chain uses TRBV11-3 with TRBJ2-6; D possibly corresponds to TRBD2 (5 bases). The V gene lost 5 bases and the J gene lost 0 bases, with 11 bases spanning the gap. This CDR3 contains 16 residues. Germline CDR1 SGHNT, CDR2 YENEEA. The CDR3 sequence is CASSTHRGSGANVLTF. In DNA form, the CDR3 reads TGTGCCAGCAGCACCCACCGGGGCTCTGGGGCCAACGTCCTGACTTTC.

The chain joins TRBV30 to TRBJ1-5; no definite D call. V gave up 1 base and J gave up 4 bases, with 5 bases separating them. In germline, CDR1 is GTSNPN, CDR2 SVGIG (reference sequence). CDR3 length equals 12 residues. This CDR3 reads CAWSDSNQPQHF. The CDR3 nucleotides read TGTGCCTGGAGTGACAGTAATCAGCCCCAGCATTTT.

The CDR3 spells CASSRQGKQPQHF. Here the CDR3 DNA reads TGTGCCAGCAGCCGACAGGGGAAACAGCCCCAGCATTTT. This chain joins TRBV7-8 and TRBJ1-5; 8 bases match TRBD1. The CDR3 has 13 residues. V was clipped by 5 bases and J by 7 bases; unmatched bases: 4. Looked up from germline, CDR1 is SGHVS and CDR2 is FQNEAQ.

The genes are TRBV5-6 and TRBJ2-5, with 8 bases aligning to TRBD1. The CDR3 loop spans 16 amino acids. Germline V lookup: CDR1 SGHDT, CDR2 YYEEEE. The J segment lost 3 bases and the V segment lost 0 bases, leaving 7 bases of the junction unmatched. The CDR3 DNA reads TGTGCCAGCAGCTTGGGGGGACAGGCCGCCAAAGAGACCCAGTACTTC. Translated: CASSLGGQAAKETQYF.

The table lists this clone with a count of one. J is TRBJ2-3 and V is TRBV2; 7 bases agree with TRBD2. The CDR3 is 16 amino acids. CDR1 SNHLY and CDR2 FYNNEI come from the germline V gene. With V trimmed by 3 bases and J by 2 bases, 8 bases remained unmatched. CDR3 in DNA: TGTGCCAGCAGTGATGGTAGACAGCGGGACACAGATACGCAGTATTTT. Translated: CASSDGRQRDTDTQYF.

The chain links TRBV25-1 to TRBJ2-2, with 10 bases identical to TRBD1. The trim removed 0 bases at V and 6 bases at J, leaving 4 bases unmatched. The germline V gene has CDR1 MGHDK and CDR2 SYGVNS. The CDR3 is 16 residues long. CDR3 in DNA: TGTGCCAGCAGTGAATACGGGACAGGGGAGGCCGGGGAGCTGTTTTTT. Protein product: CASSEYGTGEAGELFF.

In its sample, this clone was seen a few times. The genes are TRBV5-6 and TRBJ1-4; 11 nucleotides agree with TRBD1. Unmatched junction bases numbered 3, after V lost 0 bases and J lost 8 bases. Per the germline V gene, CDR1 is SGHDT and CDR2 is YYEEEE. The CDR3 contains 15 residues. The CDR3 reads CASSLGGQGEEKLFF. CDR3 nucleotides: TGTGCCAGCAGCTTGGGGGGACAGGGGGAGGAAAAACTGTTTTTT.

V is TRBV6-4 and J is TRBJ2-1, with D perhaps matching TRBD2 (5 bases). Trimming took off 0 bases at V and 0 bases at J, with 6 bases between the two ends. This CDR3 is 15 amino acids long. CDR1 MRHNA and CDR2 SNTAGT come from the germline V gene. The CDR3: CASSDSGSSYNEQFF. The DNA for the CDR3 is TGTGCCAGCAGTGACTCAGGGAGCTCCTACAATGAGCAGTTCTTC.

V gene TRBV14 combines with J gene TRBJ1-2; 8 bases are a match to TRBD1. Germline CDR1 reads SGHDN; CDR2 reads FVKESK. The V segment lost 2 bases and the J segment 4 bases; nucleotides outside the gene matches: 3. This CDR3 comprises 14 residues. CDR3 bases: TGTGCCAGCAGCCAAAACAGGGGGGGCTATGGCTACACCTTC. Translation gives CASSQNRGGYGYTF.

Comment on this clone: Germline and junction disagree at one end, which may indicate a read error. V gene TRBV7-9 combines with J gene TRBJ1-1; 9 bases agree with TRBD1. The CDR3 contains 15 residues. From germline, CDR1 is SEHNR and CDR2 FQNEAQ (reference sequence). CDR3 bases: TGTTCCAGCAGCTTAGCCACAGGGGGCAACACTGAAGCTTTCTTT. Protein sequence: CSSSLATGGNTEAFF.

This chain links TRBV5-8 with TRBJ2-3, with TRBD2 identical over 16 bases. Germline loops: CDR1 SGHTS, CDR2 YDEGEE. The CDR3 contains 16 residues. Trimming at V came to 4 bases and at J to 9 bases, leaving 8 bases not matched to a gene. CDR3 coding DNA: TGTGCCAGCAGCCTGGGACTAGCGGGAGGGCCTGGGACGCAGTATTTT. It translates to CASSLGLAGGPGTQYF. The full variable domain, rest sourced from reference TRBV5-8 and TRBJ2-3, is EAGVTQSPTHLIKTRGQQATLRCSPISGHTSVYWYQQALGLGLQFLLWYDEGEERNRGNFPPRFSGRQFPNYSSELNVNALELEDSALYLCASSLGLAGGPGTQYFGPGTRLTVL.